This T cell receptor (beta chain) was recorded in a study of blood T cell repertoires in COVID-19. For the study at large: Both acute and convalescent COVID-19 samples were obtained from the United States, Italy and Spain. T cells, B-cell-depleted T cells, or PBMCs supplied cDNA or gDNA.

Trimming at V came to 6 bases and at J to 4 bases, leaving 18 bases not matched to a gene. The germline V gene has CDR1 SEHNR and CDR2 FQNEAQ (reference sequence). This CDR3 is 18 amino acids long. In the source study's methods: Estimation of nucleated cell counts relied on the amplification of reference gene primers. Libraries were prepared by immunoSEQ multiplex PCR; TCRdb keeps only in-frame clonotypes and omits some of them. V, J and clone size are taken as reported in that table, and D and trimming were inferred from the DNA itself. The repertoire holds some 24,000 clones, with roughly 87% as singletons.

The sequenced material came from peripheral blood. This sequence joins TRBV7-9 and TRBJ2-1; TRBD2 matches 7 bases. This clonotype originated in a man aged 65 to 79 with acute or convalescent COVID-19. The CDR3 region is CASRFGGRGSGNYNEQFF. Here the CDR3 DNA reads TGTGCCAGCAGGTTCGGGGGACGGGGGAGCGGGAATTACAATGAGCAGTTCTTC.